This T cell receptor (beta chain) derives from a study of shared clonotypes between healthy human individuals. In the study overall: The study used three CD4 naive, three CD4 memory, two CD8 naive and one CD8 memory plate per donor.

CDR3 length equals 11 residues. V was shortened by 5 bases and J by 6 bases, with 4 bases between the two germline ends. Germline V gives CDR1 SGHAT, CDR2 FQNNGV. The assay used deep level. TCRdb's table, derived via immunoSEQ multiplex PCR, lists solely in-frame clones and lacks some. This table holds hundreds of thousands of clones, around 87% found once. Donors comprised healthy HIV-negative adults lacking recent acute infections or vaccinations. What CD8 memory combined were CD45RO+ cells and CCR7-negative CD45RA+ TemRA cells. Comments on this clone: Other DNA sequences of this sample code for an identical CDR3.

The V call is TRBV11-2, the J call TRBJ2-2; D unresolved. The specimen sequenced was memory CD8+ T cells sorted from blood. Sample subset: CD45RO+ cells pooled with CCR7-negative TemRA cells. The source is a man aged 18 to 30 in good health. The CDR3 region is CASSQPGELFF. The CDR3 coding sequence is TGTGCCAGCAGCCAACCCGGGGAGCTGTTTTTT. Drawing the rest from reference TRBV11-2 and TRBJ2-2, the complete variable domain is EAGVAQSPRYKIIEKRQSVAFWCNPISGHATLYWYQQILGQGPKLLIQFQNNGVVDDSQLPKDRFSAERLKGVDSTLKIQPAKLEDSAVYLCASSQPGELFFGEGSRLTVL.